The 18 T cell receptor beta chains below were found in one sample sequenced in a study of blood T cell repertoires in COVID-19. Clones were sequenced by immunoSEQ multiplex PCR, and TCRdb holds only the in-frame ones, with some missing. The table lists 200,000 to 250,000 clones, about nine tenths of them singletons, with 6.2% in the top ten. Sequencing input: peripheral blood. These receptors were obtained from a man aged 55 to 69 with acute or convalescent COVID-19.

The V call is TRBV7-2, the J call TRBJ2-7; 10 bases match TRBD1. CDR3 length: 15 residues. The V segment lost 3 bases and the J segment 5 bases; nucleotides outside the gene matches: 7. Germline CDR1 is SGHTA and CDR2 is FQGNSA. The CDR3 reads CASSFRGTGEDEQYF. The CDR3 DNA reads as TGTGCCAGCAGCTTCCGGGGGACAGGGGAAGACGAGCAGTACTTC.

V and J are TRBV30 and TRBJ2-5; D not resolved. The CDR3 length is 12 residues. The germline V and J ends were trimmed by 0 bases and 5 bases, with 7 bases remaining between them. The germline V gene has CDR1 GTSNPN and CDR2 SVGIG (reference sequence). CDR3 nucleotide sequence: TGTGCCTGGAGTGTGCAGAAGGAGACCCAGTACTTC. Translated, it gives CAWSVQKETQYF.

The chain carries TRBV7-9 and TRBJ2-1; TRBD1 is a possible D gene (5 bases). This CDR3 has 15 residues. V lost 5 bases and J lost 4, with 15 bases in between. CDR1 is SEHNR, CDR2 FQNEAQ, per germline (reference sequence). This CDR3 is CASSGRVRAYNEQFF. CDR3 DNA sequence: TGTGCCAGCAGCGGCAGGGTAAGGGCTTACAATGAGCAGTTCTTC.

The V call is TRBV11-2, the J call TRBJ2-3; 10 nucleotides match TRBD2. Trimming took 1 base from V and 4 from J; bases not matched to a gene: 5. The CDR3 loop spans 16 amino acids. CDR1 is SGHAT, CDR2 FQNNGV, per germline. The CDR3 sequence is CASSLVAGGGADTQYF. CDR3 sequence (DNA): TGTGCCAGCAGCTTAGTAGCGGGAGGTGGGGCAGATACGCAGTATTTT.

The chain has TRBV5-1 and TRBJ1-4; 8 bases fit TRBD1. V dropped 0 bases and J dropped 3; count of bases not matched to a gene: 1. The CDR3 runs 15 residues. CDR1 is SGHRS and CDR2 is YFSETQ in the germline V gene. The CDR3 is CASSLGGQANEKLFF. CDR3 sequence (DNA): TGCGCCAGCAGCTTGGGGGGACAGGCTAATGAAAAACTGTTTTTT.

V and J are TRBV7-2 and TRBJ1-6; 9 positions agree with TRBD1. Germline V gene lookup returns CDR1 SGHTA and CDR2 FQGNSA. CDR3 length: 14 residues. V shed 5 bases and J 10 bases; nucleotides not matched to a gene: 6. CDR3 nucleotides: TGTGCCAGCAGCGCCGGACAGGGGAACTCACCCCTCCACTTT. This translates into CASSAGQGNSPLHF.

The sample holds a few counts of this clone. The V call is TRBV4-1, the J call TRBJ2-1, with 7 bases identical to TRBD1. Germline loops: CDR1 MGHRA, CDR2 YSYEKL. This CDR3 comprises 14 residues. V lost 0 bases to trimming and J lost 12 bases; unmatched junction nucleotides: 8. The DNA for the CDR3 is TGCGCCAGCAGCCAAGATCTCCAGGGGGTCGTGCAGTTCTTC. It specifies CASSQDLQGVVQFF.

The rearrangement joins TRBV4-1 to TRBJ2-2; 9 bases fit TRBD1. The V gene's germline CDR1 is MGHRA and CDR2 YSYEKL. The CDR3 runs 17 residues. Losses at the gene ends were 4 bases for V and 4 bases for J; bases not matched to a gene: 10. The CDR3 loop is CASSLSAGTGRTGELFF. The CDR3 region has the DNA TGCGCCAGCAGCCTATCGGCCGGGACAGGGCGCACCGGGGAGCTGTTTTTT.

The chain is built from TRBV29-1 and TRBJ1-4; D is unresolved. V lost 4 bases to trimming and J lost 6 bases, with 9 bases between them. This CDR3 is 12 amino acids long. CDR1 is SQVTM, CDR2 ANQGSEA, per germline. The CDR3 loop is CSVAGSDEKLFF. The CDR3 DNA reads TGCAGCGTTGCTGGGAGCGATGAAAAACTGTTTTTT.

CDR3 amino acids: CASALREGPYEQYF. The CDR3 coding sequence is TGTGCCAGCGCCTTGCGGGAGGGCCCCTACGAGCAGTACTTC. V gene TRBV28 combines with J gene TRBJ2-7, with 9 bases identical to TRBD2. This CDR3 contains 14 residues. The germline V gene encodes CDR1 MDHEN and CDR2 SYDVKM. V shed 8 bases and J 2 bases; nucleotides not matched to a gene: 7.

This chain links TRBV11-2 with TRBJ1-2; unclear D gene. Germline V CDR1 and CDR2: SGHAT, FQNNGV. Trimming took 2 bases from V and 6 from J, leaving 4 bases between them. The CDR3 consists of 11 residues. For the CDR3, the DNA is TGTGCCAGCAGCTTACGGGATGGCTACACCTTC. It is translated as CASSLRDGYTF.

This clone occurred once. This chain links TRBV3-1 (or the pseudogene TRBV3-2) with TRBJ2-3, with 8 bases that match TRBD1. The CDR3 extends over 15 amino acids. J gave up 1 base and V 3 bases, and 3 bases lay outside the gene matches. Germline V gene lookup returns CDR1 LGHDT and CDR2 YNNKEL (reference sequence). The CDR3: CASSQPGQGTDTQYF. The CDR3 DNA is TGTGCCAGCAGCCAGCCGGGACAGGGCACAGATACGCAGTATTTT.

Notes on this clone: Germline and junction disagree at one end, which may indicate a read error. The CDR3 region has the DNA TGTGCCAGCAGCCCCCGGGCTAGCTCCCACGAGCAGTACTTC. This sequence encodes CASSPRASSHEQYF. This sequence joins TRBV9 and TRBJ2-7; D perhaps matches TRBD2 (5 bases). Germline assignment: CDR1 SGDLS and CDR2 YYNGEE. The CDR3 sequence is 14 residues long.

As to this clone: Other DNA variants within this sample encode the same CDR3. The chain recombines TRBV6-5 with TRBJ2-5; 9 bases line up with TRBD1. CDR3 length equals 14 residues. The J segment lost 5 bases and the V segment lost 6 bases, leaving 7 bases of the junction unmatched. Germline lookup yields CDR1 MNHEY and CDR2 SVGAGI. CDR3 nucleotides: TGTGCCAGCAGCCACAGGGGGCGATGGGAGACCCAGTACTTC. Its translation: CASSHRGRWETQYF.

The CDR3 region has the DNA TGTGCCAGCAGTTTATGGGCAGGGGACACTGAAGCTTTCTTT. It yields the protein CASSLWAGDTEAFF. The chain joins TRBV27 to TRBJ1-1; TRBD1 might be the D (6 bases). The CDR3 sequence is 14 residues long. CDR1 and CDR2 from the germline V gene are MNHEY and SMNVEV (reference sequence). The V end lost 1 base, the J end lost 3 bases, and 9 bases lay between the germline ends.

The chain couples TRBV28 to TRBJ1-1; 12 bases line up with TRBD1. Trimming removed 0 bases from V and 4 bases from J; junction bases left unmatched: 3. The length of the CDR3 is 16 residues. The V gene's germline CDR1 is MDHEN and CDR2 SYDVKM. This CDR3 is CASSLWGQGAGTEAFF. The CDR3 DNA reads as TGTGCCAGCAGTTTATGGGGACAGGGGGCAGGCACTGAAGCTTTCTTT.

V usage is TRBV9 and J usage is TRBJ1-2; the D is unclear. Germline lookup yields CDR1 SGDLS and CDR2 YYNGEE. V lost 2 bases and J 3 bases, leaving 14 bases between the germline ends. The CDR3 contains 15 residues. The CDR3 bases are TGTGCCAGCAGCGTTCCCCCAAGAGAATACTATGGCTACACCTTC. It yields the protein CASSVPPREYYGYTF.

J is TRBJ2-5 and V is TRBV29-1, with TRBD1 as a possible D gene (6 bases). In germline, CDR1 is SQVTM, CDR2 ANQGSEA. V lost 7 bases and J lost 4, with 16 bases in between. The CDR3 extends over 13 amino acids. The CDR3 DNA reads TGCAGCGCCGCCCCTGGGGGCGGAGAGACCCAGTACTTC. This codes for CSAAPGGGETQYF. Looking up the rest from reference TRBV29-1 and TRBJ2-5 gives the full variable domain: SAVISQKPSRDICQRGTSLTIQCQVDSQVTMMFWYRQQPGQSLTLIATANQGSEATYESGFVIDKFPISRPNLTFSTLTVSNMSPEDSSIYLCSAAPGGGETQYFGPGTRLLVL.